This record covers a single T cell receptor beta chain. Its antigen is not known. This sample was included in a study of cytomegalovirus exposure and HLA in healthy donors. General study results and limits: Earlier analysis yielded a pattern in which most TCR beta V segments were productive about 90% or about 30% of the time. A few chains linked to CMV were shown in vitro to be specific for CMV antigens. Later analysis revealed greater clonal expansion in HLA-associated TCR beta chains than in equally common others.

PCR involved 60 Vbeta and 13 Jbeta primers. Using immunoSEQ multiplex PCR, the repertoire was profiled, and TCRdb retains in-frame clones only, with some absent. The table includes approximately 210,000 clones, 81% detected once. Looked up from germline, CDR1 is SGHAT and CDR2 is FQNNGV. The V gene lost 8 bases and the J gene lost 0 bases, with 12 bases spanning the gap. The CDR3 totals 14 residues. The material sequenced was PBMCs. This receptor was obtained from a man younger than 35 in good health and CMV-seronegative. V is TRBV11-2 and J is TRBJ2-3; no clear D. The CDR3 DNA reads TGTGCCAGCGAGTACTGGTCCAGCACAGATACGCAGTATTTT. The encoded protein is CASEYWSSTDTQYF. The full variable domain, with the rest looked up from reference TRBV11-2 and TRBJ2-3, is EAGVAQSPRYKIIEKRQSVAFWCNPISGHATLYWYQQILGQGPKLLIQFQNNGVVDDSQLPKDRFSAERLKGVDSTLKIQPAKLEDSAVYLCASEYWSSTDTQYFGPGTRLTVL.